These 18 T cell receptor beta chains were all obtained from the same sample, sequenced in a study of STAT5B mutations in CD4+ large granular lymphocyte leukemia. Method: immunoSEQ multiplex PCR; TCRdb's copy keeps in-frame clones and lacks some. The data show more than 30,000 clones, with roughly 65% seen just once and about 3% held by the top ten. Sequencing was performed on CD4+ T cells from blood buffy coats. The origin of the receptors is a human donor in good health.

The chain joins TRBV7-2 to TRBJ2-2; D is undetermined. CDR3 length equals 12 residues. Germline loops: CDR1 SGHTA, CDR2 FQGNSA. The V and J ends lost 3 bases and 5 bases respectively, with 4 bases between them. For the CDR3, the DNA is TGTGCCAGCAGCTTGATGACCGGGGAGCTGTTTTTT. Residues: CASSLMTGELFF.

The CDR3 nucleotides read TGTGCCAGCTCACCATCGACAGAGCAGAACACTGAAGCTTTCTTT. Its protein product is CASSPSTEQNTEAFF. This chain uses TRBV18 with TRBJ1-1, with D perhaps TRBD1 (5 bases). This CDR3 comprises 15 residues. Trimming removed 2 bases from V and 1 base from J, with 11 bases in between. Germline V gene data show CDR1 as KGHSH and CDR2 as LQKENI.

There are a few counts of this clone. This rearrangement joins TRBV7-9 to TRBJ1-2; 8 positions match TRBD1. Per the germline V gene, CDR1 is SEHNR and CDR2 is FQNEAQ (reference sequence). J was trimmed by 5 bases and V by 6 bases; bases with no gene match: 20. The CDR3 loop spans 18 amino acids. The CDR3: CASSYTPGTGNLGYGYTF. The CDR3 bases are TGTGCCAGCAGTTACACCCCCGGGACAGGCAATTTGGGGTATGGCTACACCTTC.

The chain recombines TRBV27 with TRBJ1-4; D gene uncertain. Germline V gene lookup returns CDR1 MNHEY and CDR2 SMNVEV (reference sequence). The CDR3 extends over 15 amino acids. V was pared by 0 bases and J by 4 bases, with 9 bases between. The CDR3 DNA sequence: TGTGCCAGCAGTTTATCGGGAGGGATTAATGAAAAACTGTTTTTT. Its translation: CASSLSGGINEKLFF. The full variable domain, rest sourced from reference TRBV27 and TRBJ1-4, is EAQVTQNPRYLITVTGKKLTVTCSQNMNHEYMSWYRQDPGLGLRQIYYSMNVEVTDKGDVPEGYKVSRKEKRNFPLILESPSPNQTSLYFCASSLSGGINEKLFFGSGTQLSVL.

The chain has TRBV28 and TRBJ2-3; no reliable D call. V was trimmed by 11 bases and J by 5 bases, leaving 11 bases between them. Germline V gene lookup returns CDR1 MDHEN and CDR2 SYDVKM. The CDR3 contains 11 residues. The chain's CDR3 is CASVFEDTQYF. The DNA for the CDR3 is TGTGCCTCCGTATTTGAAGATACGCAGTATTTT. The complete variable domain, with remaining parts taken from reference TRBV28 and TRBJ2-3, reads DVKVTQSSRYLVKRTGEKVFLECVQDMDHENMFWYRQDPGLGLRLIYFSYDVKMKEKGDIPEGYSVSREKKERFSLILESASTNQTSMYLCASVFEDTQYFGPGTRLTVL.

This rearrangement joins TRBV7-9 to TRBJ1-1; D possibly corresponds to TRBD1 (6 bases). This CDR3 has 15 residues. The germline gives CDR1 SEHNR, CDR2 FQNEAQ (reference sequence). V was shortened by 5 bases and J by 1 base, with 14 bases between the two germline ends. In DNA form, the CDR3 reads TGTGCCAGCAGCCCTACCAGGACAGAGAACACTGAAGCTTTCTTT. Translation gives CASSPTRTENTEAFF.

This sequence joins TRBV6-6 and TRBJ1-4; D gene uncertain. The CDR3 covers 14 residues. The germline V gene encodes CDR1 MNHNY and CDR2 SVGAGI (reference sequence). V was pared by 2 bases and J by 4 bases, with 8 bases between. The CDR3, as DNA: TGTGCCAGCAGTTACGCGGCCTATAATGAAAAACTGTTTTTT. This codes for CASSYAAYNEKLFF.

Here the CDR3 reads CASSEKRGPGDTQYF. The CDR3 DNA sequence: TGCGCCAGCAGTGAAAAGCGGGGGCCAGGAGATACGCAGTATTTT. The V and J genes are TRBV10-1 and TRBJ2-3; 8 positions match TRBD2. This CDR3 region has 15 residues. Trimming took 3 bases from V and 5 from J; bases not matched to a gene: 7. Germline V CDR1 and CDR2: WNHNN, SYGVQD (reference sequence).

The V and J genes are TRBV20-1 and TRBJ2-3; D unclear. The CDR3 spans 11 residues. Trimming pared 6 bases from V and 7 bases from J, leaving 11 bases between. Germline V gives CDR1 DFQATT, CDR2 SNEGSKA (reference sequence). Written as DNA, the CDR3 is TGCAGTGCCCCCGACGTGAATACGCAGTATTTT. This translates into CSAPDVNTQYF.

V and J are TRBV5-1 and TRBJ1-2; possible D gene TRBD1, 6 bases. Germline V CDR1 and CDR2: SGHRS, YFSETQ. Deletions cut 3 bases from V and 5 bases from J, with 11 bases between. CDR3 length equals 13 residues. As DNA, the CDR3 is TGCGCCAGCAGCTCGGCTACAGGGTATGGCTACACCTTC. Protein: CASSSATGYGYTF.

The J gene is TRBJ1-5, the V gene TRBV4-2; TRBD1 is a possible D gene (5 bases). The germline V gene encodes CDR1 LGHNA and CDR2 YNFKEQ. The CDR3 contains 17 residues. The germline V and J ends were trimmed by 0 bases and 2 bases, with 14 bases remaining between them. DNA for the CDR3: TGTGCCAGCAGCCAAGATCGGATCGGGGGAGGCAATCAGCCCCAGCATTTT. Encoded protein: CASSQDRIGGGNQPQHF.

This chain uses TRBV4-3 with TRBJ2-5; the match to TRBD2 covers 7 bases. Germline V gives CDR1 LGHNA, CDR2 YSLEER. Trimming removed 3 bases from V and 1 base from J; junction bases left unmatched: 5. CDR3 size: 15 residues. CDR3 nucleotide sequence: TGCGCCAGCAGCCAGGCTTCGGGGGGCCAAGAGACCCAGTACTTC. Translation gives CASSQASGGQETQYF.

In this sample, this clone turned up once. The chain couples TRBV11-2 to TRBJ1-1; no definite D call. The CDR3 runs 12 residues. In germline, CDR1 is SGHAT, CDR2 FQNNGV. Trimming removed 5 bases from V and 6 bases from J, with 10 bases in between. The CDR3: CASSPPHAEAFF. For the CDR3, the DNA is TGTGCCAGCAGCCCTCCCCACGCTGAAGCTTTCTTT.

This chain uses TRBV4-2 with TRBJ2-1; D is uncertain. Germline values: CDR1 LGHNA, CDR2 YNFKEQ. The germline V and J ends were trimmed by 2 bases and 15 bases, with 17 bases remaining between them. The CDR3 is 13 residues long. CDR3 nucleotide sequence: TGTGCCAGCAGCCAACCCCCCTTGGGCGAGTGGTTCTTC. Amino acid sequence: CASSQPPLGEWFF.

V usage is TRBV18 and J usage is TRBJ1-5; a possible D gene is TRBD1 (5 bases). V was cut by 0 bases and J by 6 bases, with 9 bases left in between. The V gene's germline CDR1 is KGHSH and CDR2 LQKENI. The CDR3 runs 14 residues. The CDR3 is CASSPPGPGQPQHF. The CDR3 DNA reads TGTGCCAGCTCACCACCGGGGCCGGGTCAGCCCCAGCATTTT.

The V call is TRBV7-9, the J call TRBJ2-3; TRBD1 matches 8 bases. The CDR3 runs 16 residues. Germline loops: CDR1 SEHNR, CDR2 FQNEAQ (reference sequence). Trimming removed 10 bases from V and 2 bases from J; junction bases left unmatched: 14. CDR3 DNA sequence: TGTGCCATACCCAGTCCGGGACAGGCAATCACAGATACGCAGTATTTT. Translating gives CAIPSPGQAITDTQYF.

DNA of the CDR3: TGTGCCAGCAGCTACGCTCCGGGACAGGGCGGCGATGAGCAGTTCTTC. As protein: CASSYAPGQGGDEQFF. The V gene is TRBV5-8, the J gene TRBJ2-1; 9 bases are shared with TRBD1. Losses at the gene ends were 3 bases for V and 8 bases for J; bases not matched to a gene: 12. The CDR3 runs 16 residues. Germline V gene lookup returns CDR1 SGHTS and CDR2 YDEGEE.

For this clone: In the same sample, other DNA sequences code for this CDR3. The chain joins TRBV5-1 to TRBJ2-7, with D maybe TRBD1 (6 bases). The germline V and J ends were trimmed by 0 bases and 1 base, with 8 bases remaining between them. The CDR3 totals 14 residues. Germline assignment: CDR1 SGHRS and CDR2 YFSETQ. The CDR3 coding sequence is TGCGCCAGCAGCTTGGCAGGGGCGTCCTACGAGCAGTACTTC. It translates to CASSLAGASYEQYF.